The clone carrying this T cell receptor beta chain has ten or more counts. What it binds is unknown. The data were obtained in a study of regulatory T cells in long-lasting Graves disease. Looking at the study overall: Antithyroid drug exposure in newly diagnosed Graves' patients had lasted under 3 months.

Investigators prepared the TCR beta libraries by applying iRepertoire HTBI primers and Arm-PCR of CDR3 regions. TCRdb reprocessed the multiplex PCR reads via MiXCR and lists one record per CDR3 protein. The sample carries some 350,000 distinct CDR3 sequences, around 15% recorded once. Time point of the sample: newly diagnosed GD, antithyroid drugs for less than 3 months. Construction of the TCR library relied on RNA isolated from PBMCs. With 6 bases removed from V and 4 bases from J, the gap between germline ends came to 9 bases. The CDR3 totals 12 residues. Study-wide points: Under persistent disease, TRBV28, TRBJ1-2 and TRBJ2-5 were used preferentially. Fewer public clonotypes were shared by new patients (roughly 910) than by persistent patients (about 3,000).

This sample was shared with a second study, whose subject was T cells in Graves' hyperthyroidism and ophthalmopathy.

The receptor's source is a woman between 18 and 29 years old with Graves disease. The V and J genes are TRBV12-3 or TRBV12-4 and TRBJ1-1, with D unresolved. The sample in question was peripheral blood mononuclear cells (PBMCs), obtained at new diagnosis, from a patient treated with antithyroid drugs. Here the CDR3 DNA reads TGTGCCAGCAGGAGGGCTTCCACTGAAGCTTTCTTT. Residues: CASRRASTEAFF.